The 31 T cell receptor beta chains presented below share a single source sample, sequenced in a study of T cell responses to AZD1222 COVID-19 vaccine. Profiled with immunoSEQ multiplex PCR; TCRdb holds only in-frame clones, not every one. Of over 150,000 clones listed, 88% are singletons. Sequenced here: peripheral blood, sampled on day 0 of AZD1222 vaccination. Receptors were obtained from an adult in good health.

The chain has TRBV7-2 and TRBJ1-1, with D unclear. Per germline, CDR1 SGHTA and CDR2 FQGNSA. V was clipped by 1 base and J by 0 bases, with 9 bases between them. The CDR3 is made up of 15 amino acids. This CDR3 reads CASSLGAFMNTEAFF. The CDR3 region has the DNA TGTGCCAGCAGCTTAGGAGCGTTCATGAACACTGAAGCTTTCTTT.

The chain recombines TRBV14 with TRBJ1-2; D uncertain. Germline values: CDR1 SGHDN, CDR2 FVKESK. V lost 1 base and J 1 base, leaving 7 bases between the germline ends. The CDR3 is made up of 14 amino acids. In DNA, the CDR3 is TGTGCCAGCAGCCAAGTATCGAATAACTATGGCTACACCTTC. It codes for CASSQVSNNYGYTF.

This chain links TRBV5-1 with TRBJ1-5; D possibly corresponds to TRBD1 (5 bases). Germline V CDR1 and CDR2: SGHRS, YFSETQ. CDR3 size: 13 residues. Trimming removed 4 bases at V and 9 bases at J, with 14 bases between. The CDR3 here is CASSEAGWGPQHF. The CDR3 coding sequence is TGCGCCAGCAGCGAGGCAGGGTGGGGGCCCCAGCATTTT. Looking up the rest from reference TRBV5-1 and TRBJ1-5 gives the full variable domain: KAGVTQTPRYLIKTRGQQVTLSCSPISGHRSVSWYQQTPGQGLQFLFEYFSETQRNKGNFPGRFSGRQFSNSRSEMNVSTLELGDSALYLCASSEAGWGPQHFGDGTRLSIL.

CDR3 sequence: CASRKSIPTDTQYF. DNA of the CDR3: TGTGCCAGCAGGAAAAGTATCCCCACAGATACGCAGTATTTT. The chain combines TRBV28 with TRBJ2-3; no firm D call. Per the germline V gene, CDR1 is MDHEN and CDR2 is SYDVKM. This CDR3 is 14 amino acids long. The ends were cut back, 6 bases at V and 2 bases at J, with 12 bases in the middle.

The chain carries TRBV27 and TRBJ1-6; TRBD1 aligns across 8 bases. The CDR3 runs to 14 residues. Germline trimming cut 5 bases from V and 11 bases from J; bases unmatched to any gene: 8. Germline V gene sequence: CDR1 MNHEY, CDR2 SMNVEV (reference sequence). The CDR3 loop is CASSLPGQDAPLHF. Here the CDR3 DNA reads TGTGCCAGCAGTCTCCCGGGACAGGATGCACCCCTCCACTTT.

This chain joins TRBV19 and TRBJ1-2; possible D gene TRBD1, 6 bases. V lost 8 bases and J 0 bases, leaving 16 bases between the germline ends. The germline V gene encodes CDR1 LNHDA and CDR2 SQIVND (reference sequence). The CDR3 consists of 15 residues. In DNA, the CDR3 is TGTGCCAGTGGAATATCCGGGACAACTAACTATGGCTACACCTTC. As protein: CASGISGTTNYGYTF.

The CDR3 loop reads CASNTGSRGNQPQHF. The DNA for the CDR3 is TGTGCCAGCAACACAGGGTCGAGGGGCAATCAGCCCCAGCATTTT. The J gene is TRBJ1-5, the V gene TRBV21-1; the listed D gene, TRBD1, was not tested against the DNA. TRBV21-1 is described as a pseudogene. The CDR3 length is 15 residues.

The chain combines TRBV2 with TRBJ2-1, with 7 bases lining up with TRBD2. The germline V gene encodes CDR1 SNHLY and CDR2 FYNNEI. V lost 4 bases to trimming and J lost 5 bases; unmatched junction nucleotides: 5. CDR3 length: 14 residues. CDR3 residues: CASSAVAGNNEQFF. In DNA, the CDR3 is TGTGCCAGCAGTGCGGTAGCGGGCAACAATGAGCAGTTCTTC.

CDR3 nucleotide sequence: TGTGCCAGTAGTTTCGGGGCGAACACCGGGGAGCTGTTTTTT. Protein product: CASSFGANTGELFF. This rearrangement joins TRBV19 to TRBJ2-2; TRBD2 might be the D (5 bases). Germline V gene data show CDR1 as LNHDA and CDR2 as SQIVND (reference sequence). The CDR3 is made up of 14 amino acids. Trimming took off 5 bases at V and 0 bases at J, with 7 bases between the two ends.

This clone was observed a single time. The rearrangement joins TRBV7-2 to TRBJ1-1, with 10 nucleotides matching TRBD1. V dropped 5 bases and J dropped 0; count of bases not matched to a gene: 9. CDR1 SGHTA and CDR2 FQGNSA come from the germline V gene. The CDR3 contains 17 residues. The CDR3 DNA reads as TGTGCCAGCAGCACGCCCCCGGGACAGGGGATGAACACTGAAGCTTTCTTT. It specifies CASSTPPGQGMNTEAFF.

The chain is built from TRBV20-1 and TRBJ2-5, with D perhaps TRBD1 (5 bases). The germline gives CDR1 DFQATT, CDR2 SNEGSKA (reference sequence). This CDR3 region has 11 residues. The CDR3 DNA reads as TGCAGCCCCTGGGGCGCGGAGACCCAGTACTTC. Translated: CSPWGAETQYF.

The chain combines TRBV6-5 with TRBJ2-7; D is undetermined. The germline V and J ends were trimmed by 2 bases and 1 base, with 15 bases remaining between them. Looked up from germline, CDR1 is MNHEY and CDR2 is SVGAGI. The CDR3 has 16 amino acids. CDR3 residues: CASSYTPLKGSYEQYF. For the CDR3, the DNA is TGTGCCAGCAGTTACACTCCCTTGAAGGGATCCTACGAGCAGTACTTC.

V and J are TRBV19 and TRBJ1-3, with D unresolved. This CDR3 region has 14 residues. The germline gives CDR1 LNHDA, CDR2 SQIVND (reference sequence). V was clipped by 7 bases and J by 0 bases, with 10 bases between them. CDR3 loop: CASKDGYSGNTIYF. CDR3 in DNA: TGTGCCAGTAAGGACGGATACTCTGGAAACACCATATATTTT.

This sequence joins TRBV2 and TRBJ2-3; 9 bases are a match to TRBD1. CDR1 is SNHLY and CDR2 is FYNNEI in the germline V gene. CDR3 length: 16 amino acids. J was trimmed by 4 bases and V by 6 bases; bases with no gene match: 11. CDR3 DNA sequence: TGTGCCAGCAGGGGACGGGACAGGGTGTTGTCAGATACGCAGTATTTT. Translated, it gives CASRGRDRVLSDTQYF.

The sample holds a few counts of this clone. The V gene is TRBV11-2, the J gene TRBJ2-3; 9 bases are a match to TRBD1. Germline loops: CDR1 SGHAT, CDR2 FQNNGV. Trimming at V came to 3 bases and at J to 6 bases, leaving 7 bases not matched to a gene. The CDR3 has 15 residues. In DNA form, the CDR3 reads TGTGCCAGCAGCTTTACAGGGGGCGCAAGTGATACGCAGTATTTT. Translated, it gives CASSFTGGASDTQYF.

The J gene is TRBJ1-1, the V gene TRBV4-2; TRBD1 matches at 8 bases. CDR3 length: 16 residues. Germline CDR1 and CDR2: LGHNA and YNFKEQ. The J segment lost 5 bases and the V segment lost 4 bases, leaving 12 bases of the junction unmatched. The CDR3 reads CASSPPGTGTGTEAFF. The CDR3 nucleotides read TGTGCCAGCAGCCCCCCCGGGACAGGTACGGGGACTGAAGCTTTCTTT.

The chain combines TRBV7-2 with TRBJ2-5; TRBD1 is a possible D gene (5 bases). Germline values: CDR1 SGHTA, CDR2 FQGNSA. This CDR3 contains 16 residues. V was cut by 5 bases and J by 1 base, with 17 bases left in between. CDR3 DNA sequence: TGTGCCAGCAGCCCCGAGGTCCTGCAGGGCCAAGAGACCCAGTACTTC. Translation: CASSPEVLQGQETQYF.

CDR3 sequence reads: CASSGYYEQYF. CDR3 nucleotide sequence: TGTGCCAGCAGCGGGTATTACGAGCAGTACTTC. The chain joins TRBV7-2 to TRBJ2-7, with D hard to call. This CDR3 comprises 11 residues. Germline CDR1 SGHTA, CDR2 FQGNSA. Deletions cut 5 bases from V and 4 bases from J, with 6 bases between.

To note about this clone: An end of the junction does not agree with germline; a read error may underlie this. The chain couples TRBV6-5 to TRBJ1-2; 8 positions agree with TRBD1. CDR1 is MNHEY and CDR2 is SVGAGI in the germline V gene. There are 14 residues in the CDR3. The CDR3: CAGSFGQGLYGYTF. The CDR3 DNA follows: TGTGCCGGCAGTTTCGGACAGGGCCTCTATGGCTACACCTTC.

The genes are TRBV9 and TRBJ2-1; 9 bases match TRBD2. The trim removed 0 bases at V and 4 bases at J, leaving 8 bases unmatched. Germline CDR1 and CDR2: SGDLS and YYNGEE. The CDR3 covers 17 residues. CDR3 sequence reads: CASSVAVAGGKYNEQFF. As DNA, the CDR3 is TGTGCCAGCAGCGTAGCTGTGGCGGGGGGGAAGTACAATGAGCAGTTCTTC. Full variable domain (rest looked up from reference TRBV9 and TRBJ2-1): DSGVTQTPKHLITATGQRVTLRCSPRSGDLSVYWYQQSLDQGLQFLIQYYNGEERAKGNILERFSAQQFPDLHSELNLSSLELGDSALYFCASSVAVAGGKYNEQFFGPGTRLTVL.

The V and J genes are TRBV6-5 and TRBJ2-3, with TRBD2 matching over 9 bases. V dropped 7 bases and J dropped 5; count of bases not matched to a gene: 10. The CDR3 covers 15 residues. Germline V gene data show CDR1 as MNHEY and CDR2 as SVGAGI. CDR3 residues: CASILQRGARDTQYF. As DNA, the CDR3 is TGTGCCAGCATACTCCAGCGGGGGGCTAGAGATACGCAGTATTTT.

The V and J genes are TRBV7-2 and TRBJ1-1; D might be TRBD1 (6 bases). Trimming removed 2 bases at V and 5 bases at J, with 15 bases between. In germline, CDR1 is SGHTA, CDR2 FQGNSA. The CDR3 has 15 residues. This chain's CDR3 is CASSLSYGGQTEAFF. In nucleotides, the CDR3 is TGTGCCAGCAGCTTAAGTTATGGGGGGCAAACTGAAGCTTTCTTT.

This clone was counted once. The chain is built from TRBV15 and TRBJ1-4, with a weak D call TRBD1 (5 bases). The CDR3 loop spans 16 amino acids. V lost 1 base, J lost 3 bases, and 12 bases lay in between. Germline V lookup: CDR1 LNHNV, CDR2 YYDKDF (reference sequence). The chain's CDR3 is CATSRGGELANEKLFF. The CDR3 nucleotides are TGTGCCACCAGCAGAGGAGGGGAACTGGCTAATGAAAAACTGTTTTTT.

The V and J genes are TRBV9 and TRBJ2-1, with a tentative D call TRBD2 (6 bases). This CDR3 is 16 amino acids long. Germline CDR1 is SGDLS and CDR2 is YYNGEE. Between the trimmed V and J ends, which lost 3 bases and 7 bases, there was a span of 20 bases. CDR3 sequence reads: CASSAAGRSNLNEQFF. CDR3 in DNA: TGTGCCAGCAGCGCCGCGGGGCGGAGCAACCTAAATGAGCAGTTCTTC. Complete variable domain (other parts from reference TRBV9 and TRBJ2-1): DSGVTQTPKHLITATGQRVTLRCSPRSGDLSVYWYQQSLDQGLQFLIQYYNGEERAKGNILERFSAQQFPDLHSELNLSSLELGDSALYFCASSAAGRSNLNEQFFGPGTRLTVL.

The genes are TRBV2 and TRBJ2-1, with D possibly matching TRBD2 (5 bases). This CDR3 spans 13 amino acids. CDR1 SNHLY and CDR2 FYNNEI come from the germline V gene. V was trimmed by 4 bases and J by 4 bases, leaving 8 bases between them. The CDR3 sequence is CASSGAEYNEQFF. The CDR3 DNA is TGTGCCAGCAGTGGAGCGGAATACAATGAGCAGTTCTTC. Using reference TRBV2 and TRBJ2-1 for the parts outside the CDR3, the full variable domain is EPEVTQTPSHQVTQMGQEVILRCVPISNHLYFYWYRQILGQKVEFLVSFYNNEISEKSEIFDDQFSVERPDGSNFTLKIRSTKLEDSAMYFCASSGAEYNEQFFGPGTRLTVL.

The chain recombines TRBV2 with TRBJ1-5, with 7 bases fitting TRBD1. The CDR3 sequence is 17 residues long. With V trimmed by 1 base and J by 0 bases, 6 bases remained unmatched. The germline CDR1 and CDR2 sequences are SNHLY and FYNNEI. The CDR3 reads CASSEETGTASNQPQHF. The CDR3 bases are TGTGCCAGCAGTGAAGAAACCGGGACAGCTAGCAATCAGCCCCAGCATTTT.

V is TRBV6-5 and J is TRBJ2-7, with 10 nucleotides matching TRBD1. Germline CDR1 MNHEY, CDR2 SVGAGI. CDR3 length: 12 residues. V was clipped by 8 bases and J by 3 bases; unmatched bases: 1. The CDR3 coding sequence is TGTGCCAGCGGGGACAGGGGCTACGAGCAGTACTTC. Its protein is CASGDRGYEQYF.

The V and J genes are TRBV28 and TRBJ2-1; TRBD2 might be the D (6 bases). This CDR3 is 15 amino acids long. V lost 5 bases and J 3 bases, leaving 14 bases between the germline ends. Germline V gives CDR1 MDHEN, CDR2 SYDVKM. The CDR3 bases are TGTGCCAGCAGTCCGGCGGGGCCGGGCTACAATGAGCAGTTCTTC. It translates to CASSPAGPGYNEQFF.

The V call is TRBV4-2, the J call TRBJ1-6; possible D gene TRBD1, 5 bases. CDR3 length equals 14 residues. CDR1 is LGHNA, CDR2 YNFKEQ, per germline. V was shortened by 0 bases and J by 16 bases, with 16 bases between the two germline ends. The DNA for the CDR3 is TGTGCCAGCAGCCAAGATCGGGGACGAGAATTGCTCCACTTT. Protein: CASSQDRGRELLHF.

The chain joins TRBV18 to TRBJ1-4; maybe TRBD1 (5 bases). The V end lost 6 bases, the J end lost 4 bases, and 9 bases lay between the germline ends. Germline V gene lookup returns CDR1 KGHSH and CDR2 LQKENI. The CDR3 covers 13 residues. The CDR3 bases are TGTGCCAGCTCTGACAGCCGTAATGAAAAACTGTTTTTT. It yields the protein CASSDSRNEKLFF. Looking up the rest from reference TRBV18 and TRBJ1-4 gives the full variable domain: NAGVMQNPRHLVRRRGQEARLRCSPMKGHSHVYWYRQLPEEGLKFMVYLQKENIIDESGMPKERFSAEFPKEGPSILRIQQVVRGDSAAYFCASSDSRNEKLFFGSGTQLSVL.

This chain links TRBV10-3 with TRBJ2-1; the match to TRBD2 covers 9 bases. V dropped 0 bases and J dropped 11; count of bases not matched to a gene: 8. The CDR3 is made up of 15 amino acids. CDR1 ENHRY and CDR2 SYGVKD come from the germline V gene. The DNA of the CDR3 is TGTGCCATCAGTGAGTCGATTCTAGCGGGGTCGCAGCAGTTCTTC. Translating it yields CAISESILAGSQQFF.